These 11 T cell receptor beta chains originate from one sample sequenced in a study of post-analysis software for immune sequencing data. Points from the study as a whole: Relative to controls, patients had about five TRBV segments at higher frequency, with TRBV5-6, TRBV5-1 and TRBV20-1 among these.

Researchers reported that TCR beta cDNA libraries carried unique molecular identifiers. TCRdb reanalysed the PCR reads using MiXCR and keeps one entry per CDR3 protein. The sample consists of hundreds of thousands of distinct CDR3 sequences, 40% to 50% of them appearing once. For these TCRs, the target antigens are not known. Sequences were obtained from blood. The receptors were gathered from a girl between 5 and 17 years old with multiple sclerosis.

The CDR3 sequence: CSAWGDLSSGNTIYF. The CDR3 DNA follows: TGCAGTGCCTGGGGGGACTTGAGCTCTGGAAACACCATATATTTT. The rearrangement joins TRBV20-1 to TRBJ1-3; possible D gene TRBD1, 5 bases. V dropped 6 bases and J dropped 0 bases, with 15 bases sitting between them. The CDR3 covers 15 residues. Germline CDR1 reads DFQATT; CDR2 reads SNEGSKA (reference sequence).

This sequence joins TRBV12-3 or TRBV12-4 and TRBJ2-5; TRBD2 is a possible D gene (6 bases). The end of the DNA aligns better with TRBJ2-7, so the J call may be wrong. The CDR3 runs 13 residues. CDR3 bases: TGTGCCAGCAGGTACCGGAGGGGTTACGAGCAGTACTTC. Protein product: CASRYRRGYEQYF.

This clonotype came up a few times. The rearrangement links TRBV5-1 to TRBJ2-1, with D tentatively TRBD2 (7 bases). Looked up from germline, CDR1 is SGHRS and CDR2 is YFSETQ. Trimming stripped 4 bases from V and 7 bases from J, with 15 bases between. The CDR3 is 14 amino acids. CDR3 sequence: CASSIRGAVNEQFF. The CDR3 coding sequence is TGCGCCAGCAGCATCCGGGGGGCCGTGAATGAGCAGTTCTTC.

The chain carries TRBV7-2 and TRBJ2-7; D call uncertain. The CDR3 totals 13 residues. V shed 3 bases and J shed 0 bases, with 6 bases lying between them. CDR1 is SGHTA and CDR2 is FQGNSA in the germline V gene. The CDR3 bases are TGTGCCAGCAGCTTCGACCCCTCCTACGAGCAGTACTTC. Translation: CASSFDPSYEQYF.

The CDR3 region is CASSLWAGGSYNEQFF. CDR3 bases: TGTGCCAGCAGTTTATGGGCGGGAGGATCCTACAATGAGCAGTTCTTC. The rearrangement joins TRBV28 to TRBJ2-1; TRBD2 matches 8 bases. V gave up 0 bases and J gave up 1 base; unmatched junction bases: 2. Per germline, CDR1 MDHEN and CDR2 SYDVKM. This CDR3 spans 16 amino acids.

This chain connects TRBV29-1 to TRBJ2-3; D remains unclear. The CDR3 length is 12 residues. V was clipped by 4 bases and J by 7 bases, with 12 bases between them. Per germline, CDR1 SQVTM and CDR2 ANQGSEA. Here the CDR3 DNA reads TGCAGCGTTGTTAGAGGTGGGAATACGCAGTATTTT. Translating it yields CSVVRGGNTQYF.

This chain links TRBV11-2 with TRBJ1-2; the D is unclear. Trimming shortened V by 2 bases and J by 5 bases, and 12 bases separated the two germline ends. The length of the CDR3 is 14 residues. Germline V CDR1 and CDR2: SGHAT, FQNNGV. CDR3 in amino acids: CASSLTEGKYGYTF. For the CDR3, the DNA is TGTGCCAGCAGCTTAACAGAAGGGAAGTATGGCTACACCTTC. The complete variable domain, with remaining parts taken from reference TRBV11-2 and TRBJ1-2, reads EAGVAQSPRYKIIEKRQSVAFWCNPISGHATLYWYQQILGQGPKLLIQFQNNGVVDDSQLPKDRFSAERLKGVDSTLKIQPAKLEDSAVYLCASSLTEGKYGYTFGSGTRLTVV.

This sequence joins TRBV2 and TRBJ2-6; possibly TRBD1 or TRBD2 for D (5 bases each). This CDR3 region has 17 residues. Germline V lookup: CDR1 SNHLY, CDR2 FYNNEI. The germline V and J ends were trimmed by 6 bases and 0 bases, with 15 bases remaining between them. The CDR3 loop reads CASSPGDGTSGANVLTF. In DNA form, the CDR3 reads TGTGCCAGCAGCCCTGGGGACGGGACCTCTGGGGCCAACGTCCTGACTTTC.

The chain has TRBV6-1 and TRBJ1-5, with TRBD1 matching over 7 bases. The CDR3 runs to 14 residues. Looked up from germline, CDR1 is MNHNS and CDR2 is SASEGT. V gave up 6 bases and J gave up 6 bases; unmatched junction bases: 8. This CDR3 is CASRLRGLGQPQHF. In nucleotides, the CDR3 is TGTGCCAGCAGGCTCAGGGGGTTAGGTCAGCCCCAGCATTTT.

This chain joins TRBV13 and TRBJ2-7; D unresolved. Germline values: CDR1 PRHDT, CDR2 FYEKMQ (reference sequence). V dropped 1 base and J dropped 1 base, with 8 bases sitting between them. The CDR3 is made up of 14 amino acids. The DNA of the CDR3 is TGTGCCAGCAGCTTAGTAGCCGCTTCCTACGAGCAGTACTTC. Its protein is CASSLVAASYEQYF.

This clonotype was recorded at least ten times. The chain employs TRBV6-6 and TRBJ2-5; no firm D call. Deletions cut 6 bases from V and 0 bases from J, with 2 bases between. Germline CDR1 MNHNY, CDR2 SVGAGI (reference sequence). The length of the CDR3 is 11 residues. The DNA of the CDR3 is TGTGCCAGCAGCTACCAAGAGACCCAGTACTTC. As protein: CASSYQETQYF.